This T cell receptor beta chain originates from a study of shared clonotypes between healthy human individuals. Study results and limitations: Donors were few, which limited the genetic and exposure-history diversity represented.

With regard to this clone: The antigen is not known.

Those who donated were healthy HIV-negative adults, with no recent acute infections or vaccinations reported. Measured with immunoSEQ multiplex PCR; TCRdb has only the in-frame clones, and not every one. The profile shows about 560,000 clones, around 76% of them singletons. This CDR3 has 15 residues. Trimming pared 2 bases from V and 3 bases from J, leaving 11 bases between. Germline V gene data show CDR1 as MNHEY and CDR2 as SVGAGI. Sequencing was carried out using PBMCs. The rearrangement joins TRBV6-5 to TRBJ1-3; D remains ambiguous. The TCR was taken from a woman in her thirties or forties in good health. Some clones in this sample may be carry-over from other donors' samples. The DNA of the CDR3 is TGTGCCAGCAGTTACAGAGGGTCAGGTGGAAACACCATATATTTT. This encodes CASSYRGSGGNTIYF.